The clone carrying this T cell receptor beta chain was seen a single time. This record belongs to a study of shared clonotypes between healthy human individuals. The CDR3 covers 15 residues. V dropped 0 bases and J dropped 4 bases, with 14 bases sitting between them. Germline V gene sequence: CDR1 SGHRS, CDR2 YFSETQ. Some clones are missing from TCRdb's copy, which holds only in-frame ones; the method was immunoSEQ multiplex PCR. The sample contains approximately 1,500,000 clones, 96% of which appear only once. The clonotype was recovered from a man aged 25-45 years in good health. Sequencing was performed on naive CD4+ T cells sorted from blood. The subset: CD45RA+ positively selected. The rearrangement links TRBV5-1 to TRBJ2-7, with D unclear. Written as DNA, the CDR3 is TGCGCCAGCAGCTTGGCCGGTAGGGCGGAGTACGAGCAGTACTTC. Encoded protein: CASSLAGRAEYEQYF.